This is a list of T cell receptor beta chains from one sample in a study of graft-versus-host responses after intestinal transplantation. The repertoire was sequenced with immunoSEQ multiplex PCR; TCRdb's copy has only in-frame clones and lacks some. Among tens of thousands of clones listed, 90% to 95% were seen once. Sequencing used PBMCs, obtained 524 days after transplant. The receptors originated from a human patient who received an intestinal transplant, so some T cells may come from the graft donor. CDR3s include the opening cysteine and the closing phenylalanine or tryptophan. The D gene is left open where the match is weak.

TRBV27 TRBD1 CASSLSGTGSYEQYF
TRBV28 TRBD1 CASMAWTGGSTDTQYF
TRBV5-1 NA CASSLGPQGTYEQYF
TRBV4-1 TRBD1 CASSEGQVSSYEQYF
TRBV4-1 NA CASSQVSATQETQYF
TRBV7-9 TRBD1 CATCQQQSRRQGERDEQFF
TRBV30 TRBD1 CAPLTGAREETQYF
TRBV27 TRBD2 CASSLSVGGLAGDLYNEQFF
TRBV6-5 TRBD2 CASRRLAGNQETQYF
TRBV6-5 NA CASATGSYEQYF
TRBV5-4 NA CASSLLREGLSTEAFF
TRBV28 NA CASSSPGGEGTEAFF
TRBV7-9 TRBD2 CASSPETSGSRNEQFF
TRBV28 TRBD2 CASSLLAGGPDTQYF
TRBV5-5 NA CASSSVLNQPQHF
TRBV9 NA CASSVGPRVTNTEAFF
TRBV6-1 TRBD2 CASSEYGGRAYNEQFF
TRBV11-2 TRBD1 CASSLDRTGKETQYF
TRBV19 TRBD1 CASSPRQGGTYEQYF
TRBV28 NA CASSPTGEVLQPQHF
TRBV7-2 TRBD2 CASSPRLAGGPGTDTQYF
TRBV19 NA CASSITGWAYEQYF
TRBV5-1 NA CASSLESDTQYF
TRBV7-2 NA CASSLRWDSPLHF
TRBV27 NA CASSLAGSLYEQYF
TRBV7-9 NA CASSSPPGNTIYF
TRBV25-1 TRBD1 CASRSQGENTEAFF
TRBV13 NA CASSLRGDFSYGYTF
TRBV5-1 NA CASSLGGTSTDTQYF
TRBV6-6 NA CASSYGGEYNTGELFF
TRBV7-9 TRBD1 CASSLRDRGSLGTEAFF
TRBV4-3 TRBD1 CASSQDRQGNSPLHF
TRBV28 NA CASSFSLGEYEKLFF
TRBV5-1 TRBD2 CASSLGSGRAHNEQFF
TRBV28 NA CASSLAGVQTPLHF
TRBV4-1 NA CASSQGPRNYGYTF
TRBV29-1 NA CSVDPGANTEAFF
TRBV9 NA CASSVEVFSYEQYF
TRBV30 TRBD1 CAWSGTGLAKNIQYF
TRBV9 TRBD2 CASSTRIPGLAGGGDEQFF
TRBV7-9 TRBD2 CASSPKGFGGRALENEQFF